A selection of T cell receptor beta chains follows, all from one sample in a study of CD8+ T cells in alopecia areata. Here immunoSEQ multiplex PCR was the method, and the copy in TCRdb shows in-frame clones only, minus some. The profile shows roughly 190,000 clones, approximately 57% of them singletons. The sample in question was CD4+ T cells sorted from blood, obtained at week 24, from a patient treated with tofacitinib. These receptor sequences come from a human donor with alopecia areata. The CDR3 runs from the conserved cysteine through the conserved F or W. D genes are given only for firm matches. Only part of the rows carry a size: once, few, many, or a class if the clone is expanded.

D gene	V gene	clone size	J gene	CDR3 protein	CDR3 DNA
NA	TRBV5-8	NA	TRBJ2-2	CASSLALLFTGELFF	TGTGCCAGCAGCTTGGCCCTTCTATTCACCGGGGAGCTGTTTTTT
NA	TRBV5-4	NA	TRBJ1-6	CASSLGGKGNSPLHF	TGTGCCAGCAGCTTGGGCGGGAAAGGGAATTCACCCCTCCACTTT
NA	TRBV7-2	NA	TRBJ1-6	CASSLGPFNSPLHF	TGTGCCAGCAGCTTAGGCCCTTTCAATTCACCCCTCCACTTT
TRBD2	TRBV4-1	few	TRBJ2-3	CASSQEGASGGAYTDTQYF	TGCGCCAGCAGCCAAGAGGGGGCTAGCGGGGGGGCCTACACAGATACGCAGTATTTT
NA	TRBV11-2	NA	TRBJ1-5	CASSRGGGQPQHF	TGTGCCAGCAGCCGAGGGGGTGGTCAGCCCCAGCATTTT
TRBD2	TRBV5-1	NA	TRBJ2-7	CASRYGLAGVHEQYF	TGCGCCAGCAGATACGGACTAGCGGGGGTACACGAGCAGTACTTC
NA	TRBV2	few	TRBJ2-3	CASGDVGTDTQYF	TGTGCCAGCGGGGACGTGGGCACAGATACGCAGTATTTT
TRBD1	TRBV27	NA	TRBJ2-2	CASSLSGRGTTGELFF	TGTGCCAGCAGTTTATCGGGCAGGGGGACGACCGGGGAGCTGTTTTTT
NA	TRBV7-9	few	TRBJ1-3	CASSSDPTLSSGNTIYF	TGTGCCAGCAGCTCGGACCCGACACTAAGCTCTGGAAACACCATATATTTT
TRBD1	TRBV30	NA	TRBJ2-5	CAWRAGQGRSETQYF	TGTGCCTGGAGAGCCGGACAGGGGCGGTCGGAGACCCAGTACTTC
NA	TRBV29-1	NA	TRBJ2-7	CSVVEDSYEQYF	TGCAGCGTTGTCGAGGACAGCTACGAGCAGTACTTC
NA	TRBV4-3	NA	TRBJ2-2	CASSNRDKNTGELFF	TGCGCCAGCAGCAACCGGGACAAGAACACCGGGGAGCTGTTTTTT
NA	TRBV9	NA	TRBJ1-4	CASSPSLYGEKLFF	TGTGCCAGCAGCCCCTCCCTGTACGGAGAAAAACTGTTTTTT
TRBD1	TRBV25-1	NA	TRBJ1-4	CASKTGGGEKLFF	TGTGCCAGCAAGACAGGGGGCGGTGAAAAACTGTTTTTT
NA	TRBV15	NA	TRBJ1-2	CATSTAREDGYTF	TGTGCCACCAGCACTGCCAGGGAGGATGGCTACACCTTC
NA	TRBV14	NA	TRBJ2-7	CASSQGFPYEQYF	TGTGCCAGCAGCCAGGGTTTCCCCTACGAGCAGTACTTC
NA	TRBV9	NA	TRBJ2-2	CASSATDQGPNTGELFF	TGTGCCAGCAGCGCGACAGACCAGGGGCCGAACACCGGGGAGCTGTTTTTT
NA	TRBV2	NA	TRBJ1-2	CASRDTWTSPGYTF	TGTGCCAGCAGGGACACCTGGACAAGCCCGGGCTACACCTTC
NA	TRBV4-3	NA	TRBJ1-5	CASSQDWGENQPQHF	TGCGCCAGCAGCCAAGATTGGGGGGAGAATCAGCCCCAGCATTTT
TRBD1	TRBV5-4	NA	TRBJ1-2	CASSTVDRDYYGYTF	TGTGCCAGCAGCACAGTAGACAGGGATTACTATGGCTACACCTTC
NA	TRBV2	NA	TRBJ1-5	CASSELSDNQPQHF	TGTGCCAGCAGTGAACTTTCAGATAATCAGCCCCAGCATTTT
NA	TRBV4-3	NA	TRBJ1-1	CASSQEGLRGTEAFF	TGCGCCAGCAGCCAAGAGGGTCTTCGAGGGACTGAAGCTTTCTTT
NA	TRBV29-1	few	TRBJ2-7	CSVLDGYEQYF	TGCAGCGTTTTGGACGGGTACGAGCAGTACTTC
TRBD1	TRBV30	NA	TRBJ1-1	CALTGGRTKAFF	TGTGCCTTGACAGGGGGCAGGACTAAAGCTTTCTTT
NA	TRBV27	NA	TRBJ2-1	CASSLAGAGNEQFF	TGTGCCAGCAGTTTGGCGGGGGCCGGCAATGAGCAGTTCTTC
NA	TRBV5-4	NA	TRBJ1-2	CASSFVGRGYGYTF	TGTGCCAGCAGCTTTGTCGGAAGGGGCTATGGCTACACCTTC
TRBD1	TRBV5-1	NA	TRBJ2-3	CASSTGQGGTDTQYF	TGCGCCAGCAGCACAGGACAGGGGGGCACAGATACGCAGTATTTT
TRBD2	TRBV7-7	NA	TRBJ2-1	CASSRNAGGTHNEQFF	TGTGCCAGCAGCCGAAACGCGGGGGGAACTCACAATGAGCAGTTCTTC
NA	TRBV7-2	NA	TRBJ1-1	CASSLTGVRNTEAFF	TGTGCCAGCAGCTTAACGGGAGTGAGAAATACTGAAGCTTTCTTT
TRBD1	TRBV27	NA	TRBJ1-6	CASSSHGQASPLHF	TGTGCCAGCAGCTCCCATGGACAGGCTTCACCCCTCCACTTT
TRBD1	TRBV6-5	NA	TRBJ1-2	CASSQDRGSGYTF	TGTGCCAGCAGCCAAGACAGGGGTTCTGGCTACACCTTC
TRBD1	TRBV28	few	TRBJ2-1	CASSLWGQGGRNEQFF	TGTGCCAGCAGTTTATGGGGACAGGGAGGGAGGAATGAGCAGTTCTTC
TRBD1	TRBV29-1	NA	TRBJ1-2	CSVQTGVYGYTF	TGCAGCGTTCAGACAGGGGTCTATGGCTACACCTTC
TRBD1	TRBV9	NA	TRBJ1-2	CASSVVDRGDGYTF	TGTGCCAGCAGCGTAGTGGACAGGGGCGACGGCTACACCTTC
TRBD1	TRBV6-1	NA	TRBJ1-2	CASSDRVYGYTF	TGTGCCAGCAGCGACAGGGTCTATGGCTACACCTTC
NA	TRBV5-1	once	TRBJ1-6	CASSFNKADNSPLHF	TGCGCCAGCAGCTTTAACAAAGCGGATAATTCACCCCTCCACTTT
NA	TRBV5-6	NA	TRBJ1-5	CASSLSPGAGNQPQHF	TGTGCCAGCAGCCTCTCCCCCGGAGCTGGCAATCAGCCCCAGCATTTT